Shown below are 20 T cell receptor beta chains from a single sample sequenced in a study of shared clonotypes between healthy human individuals. TCRdb keeps only in-frame clones here, not all; method: immunoSEQ multiplex PCR. The sample has about 2.4 million clones; over 85% are singletons. The sample was naive CD4+ T cells from PBMCs. Subset reported: CD45RA+ positively selected. The receptors come from a man aged 18 to 29 in good health. Some clones in this sample may be carry-over from other donors' samples.

This chain joins TRBV2 and TRBJ2-2, with D perhaps matching TRBD2 (5 bases). This CDR3 contains 14 residues. Trimming removed 6 bases from V and 5 bases from J, with 13 bases in between. Germline V CDR1 and CDR2: SNHLY, FYNNEI. Written as DNA, the CDR3 is TGTGCCAGCAGGGCCTCGGGGTTGACCGGGGAGCTGTTTTTT. Amino acid sequence: CASRASGLTGELFF.

The chain uses TRBV9 and TRBJ2-5; 15 nucleotides line up with TRBD2. The germline V gene encodes CDR1 SGDLS and CDR2 YYNGEE. The V gene end was trimmed by 0 bases and the J gene end by 7 bases; junction bases not matched to a gene: 4. The CDR3 contains 16 residues. In nucleotides, the CDR3 is TGTGCCAGCAGCGTAGATGGGACTAGCGGGAGGTCGACCCAGTACTTC. It encodes CASSVDGTSGRSTQYF.

The chain recombines TRBV5-1 with TRBJ2-1; D not certain. Germline-derived CDR1 and CDR2 are SGHRS and YFSETQ. V was trimmed by 0 bases and J by 6 bases, leaving 10 bases between them. The CDR3 extends over 14 amino acids. CDR3 nucleotide sequence: TGCGCCAGCAGCTTGGAGGGCCAACCCAATGAGCAGTTCTTC. Residues: CASSLEGQPNEQFF.

The V and J genes are TRBV20-1 and TRBJ2-7; D gene ambiguous. Germline V gives CDR1 DFQATT, CDR2 SNEGSKA (reference sequence). Between the trimmed V and J ends, which lost 4 bases and 3 bases, there was a span of 7 bases. The CDR3 extends over 11 amino acids. CDR3 in amino acids: CSANFHYEQYF. The CDR3 region has the DNA TGCAGTGCTAATTTCCACTACGAGCAGTACTTC.

This clone was detected only a few times. At the DNA level, this CDR3 is encoded by other sequences in the same sample as well. V is TRBV5-1 and J is TRBJ1-3; D is undetermined. From germline, CDR1 is SGHRS and CDR2 YFSETQ. Trimming stripped 0 bases from V and 3 bases from J, with 1 base between. This CDR3 is built from 12 residues. In DNA form, the CDR3 reads TGCGCCAGCAGCTTGGATGGAAACACCATATATTTT. It specifies CASSLDGNTIYF.

A remark on this clone: Other DNA sequences in the sample encode the same CDR3. The chain uses TRBV6-5 and TRBJ1-2; D remains unclear. Germline V gene lookup returns CDR1 MNHEY and CDR2 SVGAGI. CDR3 length: 11 amino acids. Trimming removed 6 bases from V and 5 bases from J, with 7 bases in between. Written as DNA, the CDR3 is TGTGCCAGCAGAGGCGGTTATGGCTACACCTTC. Translation gives CASRGGYGYTF.

The chain links TRBV27 to TRBJ1-2, with 8 bases matching TRBD1. V was clipped by 5 bases and J by 2 bases; unmatched bases: 4. Germline V gives CDR1 MNHEY, CDR2 SMNVEV (reference sequence). This CDR3 has 14 residues. The CDR3 sequence is CASSARQGNYGYTF. The CDR3 region has the DNA TGTGCCAGCAGTGCCCGACAGGGGAACTATGGCTACACCTTC.

This chain uses TRBV4-1 with TRBJ1-1; the D is unclear. CDR1 and CDR2 from the germline V gene are MGHRA and YSYEKL. This CDR3 contains 14 residues. The V end lost 4 bases, the J end lost 1 base, and 10 bases lay between the germline ends. CDR3 sequence reads: CASSPGEQNTEAFF. The CDR3 DNA sequence: TGCGCCAGCAGCCCCGGGGAACAGAACACTGAAGCTTTCTTT.

This rearrangement joins TRBV7-6 to TRBJ2-3; 9 nucleotides agree with TRBD2. J lost 2 bases, V lost 5 bases, and 11 bases had no gene match. Germline assignment: CDR1 SGHVS and CDR2 FNYEAQ. This CDR3 is 17 amino acids long. The CDR3 nucleotides are TGTGCCAGCAGCCCAGGAGCGGGACTAGCTCTCACAGATACGCAGTATTTT. It codes for CASSPGAGLALTDTQYF.

The chain recombines TRBV27 with TRBJ2-2, with D possibly TRBD1 on 6 matching bases. The CDR3 is 16 amino acids. CDR1 is MNHEY and CDR2 is SMNVEV in the germline V gene (reference sequence). The V end was cut by 7 bases, the J end by 3 bases, with 18 bases between. CDR3 DNA sequence: TGTGCCAGCACTAGAGTACAGGGTGGGGACACCGGGGAGCTGTTTTTT. This gives the protein CASTRVQGGDTGELFF.

Concerning this clone itself: Its ends do not fully match the called genes, so a read error is possible. The rearrangement uses TRBV20-1 and TRBJ2-7, with 8 bases aligning to TRBD1. The length of the CDR3 is 11 residues. CDR1 is DFQATT and CDR2 is SNEGSKA in the germline V gene (reference sequence). CDR3 in DNA: TGCAGTGCTAGAGATCGGACAGGGACGCACTTC. It translates to CSARDRTGTHF.

The chain couples TRBV11-3 to TRBJ2-1; D is uncertain. V was clipped by 0 bases and J by 9 bases, with 15 bases between them. Germline V gives CDR1 SGHNT, CDR2 YENEEA. This CDR3 is built from 15 residues. The CDR3 nucleotides read TGTGCCAGCAGCTTAGATCAGGTTGGCAGAGGTGAGCAGTTCTTC. Protein product: CASSLDQVGRGEQFF.

The rearrangement links TRBV10-3 to TRBJ1-2; D is unresolved. CDR1 is ENHRY and CDR2 is SYGVKD in the germline V gene. The CDR3 is 16 amino acids. V gave up 1 base and J gave up 2 bases, with 14 bases separating them. For the CDR3, the DNA is TGTGCCATCAGTGAGTTGCAGGACCCCCAGAACTATGGCTACACCTTC. The encoded protein is CAISELQDPQNYGYTF.

The rearrangement uses TRBV5-1 and TRBJ2-7, with D perhaps matching TRBD1 (6 bases). The CDR3 covers 14 residues. Germline CDR1 reads SGHRS; CDR2 reads YFSETQ. With 0 bases removed from V and 4 bases from J, the gap between germline ends came to 11 bases. CDR3 amino acids: CASSLAAQGYEQYF. For the CDR3, the DNA is TGCGCCAGCAGCTTGGCGGCACAGGGTTACGAGCAGTACTTC.

The V call is TRBV5-1, the J call TRBJ1-2; weak D call: TRBD1 (6 bases). Looked up from germline, CDR1 is SGHRS and CDR2 is YFSETQ. This CDR3 has 13 residues. V was pared by 4 bases and J by 4 bases, with 11 bases between. CDR3 region: CASSVTGSYGYTF. CDR3 coding DNA: TGCGCCAGCAGCGTCACAGGGAGCTATGGCTACACCTTC.

This chain uses TRBV5-1 with TRBJ1-3, with unresolved D. V was trimmed by 5 bases and J by 0 bases, leaving 12 bases between them. Germline-derived CDR1 and CDR2 are SGHRS and YFSETQ. The CDR3 runs 15 residues. This chain's CDR3 is CASRTEGDSGNTIYF. The CDR3 DNA follows: TGCGCCAGCAGGACGGAAGGCGACTCTGGAAACACCATATATTTT.

The chain is built from TRBV6-1 and TRBJ1-5, with D possibly matching TRBD1 (6 bases). CDR1 is MNHNS, CDR2 SASEGT, per germline. This CDR3 spans 13 amino acids. V dropped 3 bases and J dropped 7 bases, with 10 bases sitting between them. CDR3 sequence: CASSELGAQPQHF. DNA of the CDR3: TGTGCCAGCAGTGAGTTGGGGGCGCAGCCCCAGCATTTT.

This rearrangement joins TRBV28 to TRBJ2-1; 8 nucleotides agree with TRBD1. The CDR3 runs to 15 residues. Trimming cost V 6 bases and J 2 bases; bases outside gene matches: 6. The germline gives CDR1 MDHEN, CDR2 SYDVKM. In nucleotides, the CDR3 is TGTGCCAGCAGACTTGGACAGGGAGCCTACAATGAGCAGTTCTTC. It codes for CASRLGQGAYNEQFF.

The chain has TRBV18 and TRBJ1-1, with a tentative D call TRBD1 (5 bases). V lost 3 bases, J lost 3 bases, and 11 bases lay in between. This CDR3 has 14 amino acids. CDR1 is KGHSH, CDR2 LQKENI, per germline. The CDR3 DNA reads TGTGCCAGCTCACCTGGGGGACCGTACACTGAAGCTTTCTTT. Amino acids: CASSPGGPYTEAFF.

This clone appeared a few times. The rearrangement joins TRBV14 to TRBJ2-7; TRBD1 is a possible D gene (6 bases). Germline V gene sequence: CDR1 SGHDN, CDR2 FVKESK. Between the trimmed V and J ends, which lost 4 bases and 6 bases, there was a span of 16 bases. The CDR3 has 14 residues. In DNA, the CDR3 is TGTGCCAGCAGCCCAGGGGCGACTCGGGGCGAGCAGTACTTC. Encoded protein: CASSPGATRGEQYF.